This T cell receptor (beta chain) was sequenced during a study of tumor-infiltrating lymphocytes in primary liver carcinoma. Study information: Patients had primary liver carcinoma treated by surgical resection.

Production of TCR beta cDNA used around 0.45 ug total RNA together with a constant-region primer. Sequencing libraries for TCR beta derived from three nested multiplex PCR rounds that used slightly modified ARM-PCR. TRBV1-TRBV30 forward primers paired with a C-beta reverse primer were used in the first two PCR rounds, which ran approximately 10 cycles each. Using its own MiXCR run on the multiplex PCR reads, TCRdb lists one record per CDR3 protein. There are 250,000 to 400,000 distinct CDR3 sequences in the sample; 65% occur only once, and roughly 9% lies in the top ten. The CDR3 region is 13 residues in length, termini included. CDR1 and CDR2 from the germline V gene are SQVTM and ANQGSEA. Out of unsorted whole blood came the blood RNA, and germline DNA was extracted as well. With regard to this clonotype: Since the CDR3 does not end with the conserved phenylalanine or tryptophan, this likely comes from a read error. The DNA is left out, because the CDR3 cannot be placed on it with certainty; the CDR3 is given as TCRdb lists it.

The J gene is TRBJ1-1, the V gene TRBV29-1. The sequence was collected from a man in his forties with primary liver carcinoma and hepatitis B virus infection. Specimen: peripheral blood. This CDR3 is CSVGWRGNTEVFY.